These 3 T cell receptor beta chains originate from one sample sequenced in a study of metastatic and nonmetastatic thyroid tumors. Treatment of any kind had been given to no patient before thyroid surgery. TCRdb re-called the PCR reads through MiXCR. Among about 49,000 clones, 20% to 25% were seen once, and the ten largest hold 3.5% to 4.5%. The sequenced sample was blood. The receptors shown here come from a female donor with papillary thyroid cancer or a benign thyroid nodule (not recorded which). Some clones in this sample may be carry-over from other donors' samples.

Comments on this clone: A much larger clonotype is one base distant, so this may be a read error. The genes are TRBV6-1 and TRBJ1-2; a possible D gene is TRBD1 (5 bases). The CDR3 totals 13 residues. The V gene's germline CDR1 is MNHNS and CDR2 SASEGT. Trimming stripped 7 bases from V and 5 bases from J, with 14 bases between. The CDR3 bases are TGTGCCAGCATGCAGCCGGGACGGTATGGCTACACCTTC. As protein: CASMQPGRYGYTF.

Only a few counts were recorded for this clone. The genes are TRBV28 and TRBJ2-7, with 7 nucleotides matching TRBD2. Germline V gene lookup returns CDR1 MDHEN and CDR2 SYDVKM. The CDR3 runs to 17 residues. Trimming at V came to 1 base and at J to 4 bases, leaving 13 bases not matched to a gene. In nucleotides, the CDR3 is TGTGCCAGCAGTTTATCGATCCGACCAGTGGGAGGGTACGAGCAGTACTTC. This codes for CASSLSIRPVGGYEQYF.

In its sample, this clone was seen many times. The CDR3 nucleotides are TGTGCCAGCAGTTCCCGACAGGGGCCCACTGAAGCTTTCTTT. This encodes CASSSRQGPTEAFF. The chain combines TRBV28 with TRBJ1-1, with TRBD1 matching over 8 bases. The ends lost 4 bases at V and 4 bases at J; junction bases unmatched: 5. There are 14 residues in the CDR3. Per the germline V gene, CDR1 is MDHEN and CDR2 is SYDVKM.